A selection of T cell receptor beta chains follows, all from one sample in a study of technical replicates of blood from a handful of donors. Profiling relied on immunoSEQ multiplex PCR, and the TCRdb table lists in-frame clones only, not all of them. The sample lists about 93,000 clones; around 95% were seen once. Sequences were obtained from T cells isolated from PBMCs. Receptors were obtained from a human donor in good health. Each CDR3 is given with its conserved first and last residue. D genes are given only for firm matches. Rows give clone size only sometimes, using once, few, many, or a class for an expanded clone.

V gene: TRBV4-1; clone size: .; J gene: TRBJ2-7; D gene: .; CDR3 DNA: TGCGCCAGCAGCTCCGGGGGTCACGAGCAGTACTTC; CDR3 protein: CASSSGGHEQYF
V gene: TRBV5-8; clone size: .; J gene: TRBJ2-5; D gene: .; CDR3 DNA: TGTGCCAGCAGCCCTGACAGAACCCAAGAGACCCAGTACTTC; CDR3 protein: CASSPDRTQETQYF
V gene: TRBV4-1; clone size: .; J gene: TRBJ1-4; D gene: TRBD1; CDR3 DNA: TGCGCCAGCAGCCAAGTCCAGGGGGGACAAGAAAAACTGTTTTTT; CDR3 protein: CASSQVQGGQEKLFF
V gene: TRBV6-1; clone size: .; J gene: TRBJ2-5; D gene: .; CDR3 DNA: TGTGCCAGCAGCCCCCCGGGGTTCTGGAAAGAGACCCAGTACTTC; CDR3 protein: CASSPPGFWKETQYF
V gene: TRBV5-1; clone size: .; J gene: TRBJ2-1; D gene: .; CDR3 DNA: TGCGCCAGCAGCTTGGCACAGCCATACAATGAGCAGTTCTTC; CDR3 protein: CASSLAQPYNEQFF
V gene: TRBV2; clone size: .; J gene: TRBJ2-1; D gene: TRBD2; CDR3 DNA: TGTGCCAGCAGTGAGGGGCGGACTAGCGGGAGGGCCCCCTACAATGAGCAGTTCTTC; CDR3 protein: CASSEGRTSGRAPYNEQFF
V gene: TRBV5-1; clone size: .; J gene: TRBJ2-3; D gene: .; CDR3 DNA: TGCGCCAGCAGTGATCAGGGAAGGGGAGATACGCAGTATTTT; CDR3 protein: CASSDQGRGDTQYF
V gene: TRBV6-1; clone size: .; J gene: TRBJ2-7; D gene: .; CDR3 DNA: TGTGCCAGCGGCTGGACTACTAACGAGCAGTACTTC; CDR3 protein: CASGWTTNEQYF
V gene: TRBV4-1; clone size: .; J gene: TRBJ2-7; D gene: .; CDR3 DNA: TGCGCCAGCAGCCATGGCGAGGGCGAGCAGTACTTC; CDR3 protein: CASSHGEGEQYF
V gene: TRBV19; clone size: .; J gene: TRBJ1-2; D gene: TRBD1; CDR3 DNA: TGTGCCAGTAGTGTGGGACAGCCAGGGAACTATGGCTACACCTTC; CDR3 protein: CASSVGQPGNYGYTF
V gene: TRBV4-1; clone size: .; J gene: TRBJ2-7; D gene: TRBD1; CDR3 DNA: TGCGCCAGCAGCCAAGACCCGACAGGGGGACACTACGAGCAGTACTTC; CDR3 protein: CASSQDPTGGHYEQYF
V gene: TRBV28; clone size: .; J gene: TRBJ2-1; D gene: .; CDR3 DNA: TGTGCCAGCAGTTTTCCCCTTACCTTGACTAGTGGGAGGTCCTACAATGAGCAGTTCTTC; CDR3 protein: CASSFPLTLTSGRSYNEQFF
V gene: TRBV28; clone size: .; J gene: TRBJ1-5; D gene: .; CDR3 DNA: TGTGCCAGCAGGGGGGCTGTAGGGTATAGCAATCAGCCCCAGCATTTT; CDR3 protein: CASRGAVGYSNQPQHF
V gene: TRBV28; clone size: .; J gene: TRBJ2-3; D gene: TRBD1; CDR3 DNA: TGTGCCAGCAGTTTAGGACAGGTCACAGATACGCAGTATTTT; CDR3 protein: CASSLGQVTDTQYF
V gene: TRBV7-9; clone size: .; J gene: TRBJ1-5; D gene: TRBD1; CDR3 DNA: TGTGCCAGCAGCTCGGGACAGGGGGCGTATCAGCCCCAGCATTTT; CDR3 protein: CASSSGQGAYQPQHF
V gene: TRBV9; clone size: .; J gene: TRBJ1-2; D gene: TRBD1; CDR3 DNA: TGTGCCAGCAGCGCCGGGACAGGGGTATGGGGCTACACCTTC; CDR3 protein: CASSAGTGVWGYTF
V gene: TRBV2; clone size: .; J gene: TRBJ2-5; D gene: TRBD1; CDR3 DNA: TGTGCCAGCCGCAGAAAGGGACAGGGAGGAGAGACCCAGTACTTC; CDR3 protein: CASRRKGQGGETQYF
V gene: TRBV18; clone size: .; J gene: TRBJ1-3; D gene: .; CDR3 DNA: TGTGCCAGCTCACCGGTCGTAGGGGACTCAGGAAACACCATATATTTT; CDR3 protein: CASSPVVGDSGNTIYF
V gene: TRBV5-4; clone size: .; J gene: TRBJ2-7; D gene: .; CDR3 DNA: TGTGCCAGCAGCCGCACCGACAGTCCCGAGCAGTACTTC; CDR3 protein: CASSRTDSPEQYF
V gene: TRBV2; clone size: .; J gene: TRBJ2-1; D gene: TRBD1; CDR3 DNA: TGTGCCAGCAGCGACCCCTCGGGGACAGGGGGCTACAATGAGCAGTTCTTC; CDR3 protein: CASSDPSGTGGYNEQFF
V gene: TRBV11-2; clone size: .; J gene: TRBJ2-5; D gene: TRBD1; CDR3 DNA: TGTGCCAGCAGCCCGCCGGGACAGGTTATATTTCAAGAGACCCAGTACTTC; CDR3 protein: CASSPPGQVIFQETQYF
V gene: TRBV4-1; clone size: .; J gene: TRBJ1-6; D gene: TRBD1; CDR3 DNA: TGCGCCAGCAGCCAAGTGTTAGTACGGGGACAGGGGCTCCGAGGATATAATTCACCCCTCCACTTT; CDR3 protein: CASSQVLVRGQGLRGYNSPLHF
V gene: TRBV4-1; clone size: .; J gene: TRBJ2-1; D gene: .; CDR3 DNA: TGCGCCAGCAGCCAAGGTGCAGGAGGGAGGGGGGTGAATGAGCAGTTCTTC; CDR3 protein: CASSQGAGGRGVNEQFF
V gene: TRBV2; clone size: .; J gene: TRBJ1-2; D gene: .; CDR3 DNA: TGTGCCAGCAGCGACAGAACCTCCTATGGCTACACCTTC; CDR3 protein: CASSDRTSYGYTF
V gene: TRBV11-2; clone size: .; J gene: TRBJ1-5; D gene: .; CDR3 DNA: TGTGCCAGCAGCTTAGAGGTAGCGGATAGCAATCAGCCCCAGCATTTT; CDR3 protein: CASSLEVADSNQPQHF
V gene: TRBV19; clone size: .; J gene: TRBJ2-2; D gene: .; CDR3 DNA: TGTGCCAGTACCTTGCAGGGGGGAACCGGGGAGCTGTTTTTT; CDR3 protein: CASTLQGGTGELFF
V gene: TRBV27; clone size: few; J gene: TRBJ2-7; D gene: .; CDR3 DNA: TGTGCCAGCTCCGACGGGGTCGGGGGCTACGAGCAGTACTTC; CDR3 protein: CASSDGVGGYEQYF
V gene: TRBV6-1; clone size: .; J gene: TRBJ2-5; D gene: TRBD2; CDR3 DNA: TGTGCCAGCGGGGGACTAGCGGGGGTCCCAGAGACCCAGTACTTC; CDR3 protein: CASGGLAGVPETQYF
V gene: TRBV4-1; clone size: .; J gene: TRBJ2-7; D gene: .; CDR3 DNA: TGCGCCAGCAGCCAAGTCCCTTCACAGGGATACTCCTACGAGCAGTACTTC; CDR3 protein: CASSQVPSQGYSYEQYF
V gene: TRBV12-5; clone size: once; J gene: TRBJ2-3; D gene: .; CDR3 DNA: TGTGCTAGTGGTCTCACGCAGTATTTT; CDR3 protein: CASGLTQYF
V gene: TRBV7-8; clone size: .; J gene: TRBJ2-5; D gene: .; CDR3 DNA: TGTGCCAGCAGCCTAACACCGGGACACGAAAAAGAGACCCAGTACTTC; CDR3 protein: CASSLTPGHEKETQYF
V gene: TRBV6-1; clone size: .; J gene: TRBJ2-5; D gene: TRBD1; CDR3 DNA: TGTGCCAGCAGTGAATTTCCGCAGGGGGTCCAAGAGACCCAGTACTTC; CDR3 protein: CASSEFPQGVQETQYF
V gene: TRBV5-6; clone size: .; J gene: TRBJ1-2; D gene: TRBD1; CDR3 DNA: TGTGCCAGCAGCTGGCCCCAGGGGGTTCGCTATGGCTACACCTTC; CDR3 protein: CASSWPQGVRYGYTF
V gene: TRBV5-6; clone size: once; J gene: TRBJ1-2; D gene: .; CDR3 DNA: TGTGCCAGCAGCCCCGGGGAAGGGGCGGAGCCGGGGGTAGGTAGTGGCTACACCTTC; CDR3 protein: CASSPGEGAEPGVGSGYTF
V gene: TRBV5-6; clone size: few; J gene: TRBJ1-1; D gene: TRBD1; CDR3 DNA: TGTGCCAGCAGCTTACAGGGGGCTTACACTGAAGCTTTCTTT; CDR3 protein: CASSLQGAYTEAFF
V gene: TRBV5-1; clone size: once; J gene: TRBJ2-1; D gene: TRBD2; CDR3 DNA: TGCGCCAGCAGCTTGGCACTAGCGGACTACAATGAGCAGTTCTTC; CDR3 protein: CASSLALADYNEQFF
V gene: TRBV7-6; clone size: once; J gene: TRBJ2-7; D gene: TRBD2; CDR3 DNA: TGTGCCAGCAGCTTAGGGACTAGCGACCCCTCCTACGAGCAGTACTTC; CDR3 protein: CASSLGTSDPSYEQYF
V gene: TRBV28; clone size: .; J gene: TRBJ1-1; D gene: .; CDR3 DNA: TGTGCCAGCAGTTTAACGGGGGGGGCTGAAGCTTTCTTT; CDR3 protein: CASSLTGGAEAFF
V gene: TRBV19; clone size: .; J gene: TRBJ2-7; D gene: .; CDR3 DNA: TGTGCCAGTAGTATCCGGGAAGGTTACGAGCAGTACTTC; CDR3 protein: CASSIREGYEQYF
V gene: TRBV7-6; clone size: .; J gene: TRBJ1-2; D gene: .; CDR3 DNA: TGTGCCAGCAGCTTAGCGGGGGCAAATACAAACTATGGCTACACCTTC; CDR3 protein: CASSLAGANTNYGYTF
V gene: TRBV29-1; clone size: .; J gene: TRBJ2-1; D gene: TRBD1; CDR3 DNA: TGCAGCGTAGGACAGGGTGGGGCAATGGGAGTACAGTTCTTC; CDR3 protein: CSVGQGGAMGVQFF